One and the same sample provided the 31 T cell receptor beta chains below, sequenced in a study of blood T cells in healthy people across ages. Primed by a sample-barcoded 5' primer and a J-beta primer mix, a second PCR proceeded for roughly 7 to 12 cycles. TCRdb re-called the 5' RACE reads through MiXCR, storing one row per CDR3 protein. The top ten clones hold nearly 20% of a sample with about 770,000 distinct CDR3 sequences, approximately 48% of them seen once. Material: blood. These receptors came from a man between 60 and 75 years old in good health.

This sequence joins TRBV29-1 and TRBJ2-7; 9 bases agree with TRBD1. The germline V gene has CDR1 SQVTM and CDR2 ANQGSEA. With V trimmed by 4 bases and J by 4 bases, 8 bases remained unmatched. The CDR3 is 14 amino acids. DNA for the CDR3: TGCAGCGTTGTACTAGGACAGGGGTTTTACGAGCAGTACTTC. Its protein product is CSVVLGQGFYEQYF.

This clonotype has only a few counts. The gene calls are TRBV12-3 or TRBV12-4 and TRBJ2-2; 7 nucleotides agree with TRBD1. V lost 4 bases and J lost 3; bases outside the gene matches: 11. There are 17 residues in the CDR3. CDR3 in amino acids: CASSSRTGPYYTGELFF. In DNA, the CDR3 is TGTGCCAGCAGTTCCCGGACAGGTCCGTACTACACCGGGGAGCTGTTTTTT.

The chain couples TRBV18 to TRBJ2-7; possible D gene TRBD1, 5 bases. The end of the DNA fits TRBJ2-5 better, so the J call may be wrong. CDR3 length: 16 amino acids. Germline-derived CDR1 and CDR2 are KGHSH and LQKENI. The CDR3 here is CASSSTQVTTRETQYF. The CDR3 DNA is TGTGCCAGCTCATCAACACAGGTCACCACGCGGGAGACCCAGTACTTC.

This clonotype showed up just a few times. The gene calls are TRBV7-2 and TRBJ2-3; TRBD2 aligns across 12 bases. Germline V gives CDR1 SGHTA, CDR2 FQGNSA. The junction had 9 bases not matched to a gene; V was cut back by 2 bases and J by 0 bases. The CDR3 has 19 residues. In DNA, the CDR3 is TGTGCCAGCAGCTTATCGGGACTAGCGGGTCACCCTAGCACAGATACGCAGTATTTT. It codes for CASSLSGLAGHPSTDTQYF.

This chain joins TRBV9 and TRBJ2-5; maybe TRBD1 (6 bases). The CDR3 is made up of 15 amino acids. Trimming stripped 3 bases from V and 5 bases from J, with 17 bases between. Germline CDR1 SGDLS, CDR2 YYNGEE. CDR3 region: CASSARGQHGETQYF. The CDR3 DNA follows: TGTGCCAGCAGCGCCCGCGGACAGCACGGGGAGACCCAGTACTTC.

The CDR3 here is CASSPLRDQPQHF. In nucleotides, the CDR3 is TGTGCCAGCTCACCACTCAGGGATCAGCCCCAGCATTTT. The gene calls are TRBV18 and TRBJ1-5; D perhaps matches TRBD1 (5 bases). Trimming stripped 1 base from V and 5 bases from J, with 6 bases between. The germline V gene encodes CDR1 KGHSH and CDR2 LQKENI. The CDR3 runs 13 residues.

This chain joins TRBV6-5 and TRBJ2-1, with a weak D call TRBD2 (7 bases). Trimming cost V 0 bases and J 7 bases, with 10 bases left between them. Germline V gives CDR1 MNHEY, CDR2 SVGAGI. CDR3 size: 14 residues. This CDR3 reads CASSYSGGRNEQFF. CDR3 coding DNA: TGTGCCAGCAGTTACTCGGGGGGGCGGAATGAGCAGTTCTTC.

The J gene is TRBJ2-7, the V gene TRBV29-1; tentatively, D is TRBD2 (5 bases). CDR1 is SQVTM and CDR2 is ANQGSEA in the germline V gene. The CDR3 covers 12 residues. The V end lost 4 bases, the J end lost 2 bases, and 9 bases lay between the germline ends. The CDR3 here is CSVAGLTYEQYF. The CDR3 nucleotides read TGCAGCGTTGCGGGGTTAACCTACGAGCAGTACTTC.

V usage is TRBV9 and J usage is TRBJ2-2; the match to TRBD2 covers 15 bases. The length of the CDR3 is 16 residues. The germline gives CDR1 SGDLS, CDR2 YYNGEE. J was trimmed by 4 bases and V by 3 bases; bases with no gene match: 1. The CDR3 is CASSEGLAGGTGELFF. The CDR3, as DNA: TGTGCCAGCAGCGAGGGACTAGCGGGGGGCACCGGGGAGCTGTTTTTT.

The chain is built from TRBV5-4 and TRBJ2-2; 7 nucleotides line up with TRBD2. There are 15 residues in the CDR3. Trimming at V came to 3 bases and at J to 6 bases, leaving 8 bases not matched to a gene. Germline V gene sequence: CDR1 SGHNT, CDR2 YYREEE (reference sequence). CDR3 protein: CASSSRLAVSGELFF. For the CDR3, the DNA is TGTGCCAGCAGCTCCCGACTAGCCGTCTCCGGGGAGCTGTTTTTT.

The chain carries TRBV12-3 or TRBV12-4 and TRBJ2-1; D may be TRBD2 (5 bases). V was pared by 1 base and J by 3 bases, with 10 bases between. This CDR3 has 15 residues. The CDR3 nucleotides read TGTGCCAGCAGTTTAGTGGACTCCCGCTACAATGAGCAGTTCTTC. Its protein product is CASSLVDSRYNEQFF.

The CDR3 protein is CASSLDAGTYEQYF. The CDR3 DNA reads TGCGCCAGCAGCTTGGACGCTGGAACCTACGAGCAGTACTTC. The J gene is TRBJ2-7, the V gene TRBV5-1; D is ambiguous. There are 14 residues in the CDR3. V lost 0 bases to trimming and J lost 2 bases, with 9 bases between them. Looked up from germline, CDR1 is SGHRS and CDR2 is YFSETQ.

This clonotype was counted a few times. The rearrangement uses TRBV13 and TRBJ2-7; TRBD1 matches 7 bases. Trimming cost V 5 bases and J 8 bases; bases outside gene matches: 15. The germline V gene has CDR1 PRHDT and CDR2 FYEKMQ (reference sequence). This CDR3 comprises 15 residues. The CDR3 protein is CASSIRDRVFTQQYF. The CDR3, as DNA: TGTGCCAGCAGCATCCGGGACAGAGTTTTTACGCAGCAGTACTTC. The variable domain in full, with the rest retrieved from reference TRBV13 and TRBJ2-7, is AAGVIQSPRHLIKEKRETATLKCYPIPRHDTVYWYQQGPGQDPQFLISFYEKMQSDKGSIPDRFSAQQFSDYHSELNMSSLELGDSALYFCASSIRDRVFTQQYFGPGTRLTVT.

As to this clonotype: It may be a read error: a sequence one base away is much more abundant. The V and J genes are TRBV24-1 and TRBJ2-7; unclear D gene. The CDR3 contains 13 residues. The germline V gene has CDR1 KGHDR and CDR2 SFDVKD. The CDR3 DNA sequence: TGTGCCACCATTGATTTGTGTTTCTACGAGCAGTACTTC. Translation: CATIDLCFYEQYF.

The CDR3: CASSQERGNEKLFF. As DNA, the CDR3 is TGTGCCAGCAGCCAAGAAAGGGGAAATGAAAAACTGTTTTTT. This chain connects TRBV4-2 to TRBJ1-4, with D perhaps TRBD1 (5 bases). Trimming removed 0 bases at V and 5 bases at J, with 7 bases between. CDR3 length: 14 amino acids. Germline assignment: CDR1 LGHNA and CDR2 YNFKEQ.

This clonotype was seen once. This chain links TRBV7-8 with TRBJ1-2; 8 nucleotides align to TRBD1. CDR1 and CDR2 from the germline V gene are SGHVS and FQNEAQ. The length of the CDR3 is 15 residues. Losses at the gene ends were 1 base for V and 4 bases for J; bases not matched to a gene: 5. The CDR3 DNA reads TGTGCCAGCAGCTTAGACAGGGGGGCGAGCTATGGCTACACCTTC. Its translation is CASSLDRGASYGYTF.

This chain links TRBV24-1 with TRBJ2-1; 10 positions match TRBD2. CDR3 length equals 19 residues. The germline CDR1 and CDR2 sequences are KGHDR and SFDVKD. V was pared by 0 bases and J by 0 bases, with 7 bases of the junction left unmatched. DNA of the CDR3: TGTGCCACCAGTGATTTGTCGGAGCGGGGGGGCCACTCCTACAATGAGCAGTTCTTC. Protein product: CATSDLSERGGHSYNEQFF.

This chain joins TRBV18 and TRBJ2-1, with TRBD1 identical over 7 bases. Germline V gene data show CDR1 as KGHSH and CDR2 as LQKENI. V lost 0 bases and J lost 10; bases outside the gene matches: 9. CDR3 length: 15 amino acids. The chain's CDR3 is CASSPPRGGSYEQFF. CDR3 coding DNA: TGTGCCAGCTCACCACCACGAGGGGGCTCCTACGAGCAGTTCTTC.

Comment on this clonotype: A much larger clone lies one base from this, so it may be a read error. This chain's CDR3 is CASTLGEGGIYGQYF. The CDR3 coding sequence is TGTGCCAGCACCCTCGGGGAAGGGGGCATTTACGGGCAGTACTTC. The V and J genes are TRBV11-3 and TRBJ2-7, with TRBD1 identical over 7 bases. The CDR3 loop spans 15 amino acids. CDR1 and CDR2 from the germline V gene are SGHNT and YENEEA.

CDR3 in amino acids: CAIRFDRDSPLHF. CDR3 in DNA: TGTGCCATCAGATTCGACAGGGACTCACCCCTCCACTTT. The rearrangement joins TRBV10-3 to TRBJ1-6, with 7 nucleotides matching TRBD1. Germline values: CDR1 ENHRY, CDR2 SYGVKD. This CDR3 spans 13 amino acids. J gave up 10 bases and V 6 bases, and 6 bases lay outside the gene matches.

The V and J genes are TRBV6-1 and TRBJ2-1; 9 nucleotides agree with TRBD1. CDR3 length: 20 amino acids. The V gene's germline CDR1 is MNHNS and CDR2 SASEGT. V dropped 6 bases and J dropped 5; count of bases not matched to a gene: 23. CDR3 in DNA: TGTGCCAGCAGGGGTTTCAACTTTAAACCGCGGACAGGGGCGGACAATGAGCAGTTCTTC. This sequence encodes CASRGFNFKPRTGADNEQFF.

This clonotype was counted a few times. The chain combines TRBV10-3 with TRBJ2-1; tentative D call: TRBD1 (7 bases). The germline V gene encodes CDR1 ENHRY and CDR2 SYGVKD. V lost 6 bases and J lost 7, with 19 bases in between. The CDR3 consists of 15 residues. The CDR3 sequence is CAISPASGGLNEQFF. DNA for the CDR3: TGTGCCATCAGCCCAGCGTCAGGGGGGTTAAATGAGCAGTTCTTC.

This clonotype was observed a handful of times. The chain is built from TRBV4-3 and TRBJ1-2; tentatively, D is TRBD1 (5 bases). Trimming took off 0 bases at V and 6 bases at J, with 14 bases between the two ends. This CDR3 comprises 15 residues. CDR1 is LGHNA and CDR2 is YSLEER in the germline V gene. The CDR3 region is CASSQDFGRDNGYTF. Written as DNA, the CDR3 is TGCGCCAGCAGCCAAGATTTCGGCAGGGATAATGGCTACACCTTC.

The rearrangement links TRBV5-1 to TRBJ2-1; D perhaps matches TRBD2 (6 bases). Germline V lookup: CDR1 SGHRS, CDR2 YFSETQ. This CDR3 is 16 amino acids long. The germline V and J ends were trimmed by 0 bases and 4 bases, with 14 bases remaining between them. This chain's CDR3 is CASSLALGGSYNEQFF. The CDR3 DNA reads TGCGCCAGCAGCTTGGCACTTGGGGGGTCGTACAATGAGCAGTTCTTC.

This clonotype was recorded a few times. CDR3 amino acids: CASRRLAGGHSEQFF. The CDR3 nucleotides read TGTGCCAGCAGGAGACTAGCGGGGGGGCATAGTGAGCAGTTCTTC. This chain connects TRBV27 to TRBJ2-1, with 14 bases matching TRBD2. The ends lost 6 bases at V and 9 bases at J; junction bases unmatched: 7. Germline CDR1 reads MNHEY; CDR2 reads SMNVEV (reference sequence). The CDR3 spans 15 residues.

J is TRBJ2-5 and V is TRBV18; unclear D gene. This CDR3 comprises 12 residues. The germline CDR1 and CDR2 sequences are KGHSH and LQKENI. Trimming cost V 9 bases and J 7 bases, with 15 bases left between them. Written as DNA, the CDR3 is TGTGCCAGTCTCGATTTCGTGGGGACCCAGTACTTC. Translation: CASLDFVGTQYF. The full variable domain, rest sourced from reference TRBV18 and TRBJ2-5, is NAGVMQNPRHLVRRRGQEARLRCSPMKGHSHVYWYRQLPEEGLKFMVYLQKENIIDESGMPKERFSAEFPKEGPSILRIQQVVRGDSAAYFCASLDFVGTQYFGPGTRLLVL.

J is TRBJ2-6 and V is TRBV5-1; 8 bases are shared with TRBD1. Germline loops: CDR1 SGHRS, CDR2 YFSETQ. The CDR3 runs 16 residues. With 4 bases clipped from V and 0 bases from J, the junction kept 3 bases outside the gene matches. The CDR3 nucleotides are TGCGCCAGCAGCGGGACAGGCCGCTCTGGGGCCAACGTCCTGACTTTC. The encoded protein is CASSGTGRSGANVLTF.

The table lists this clonotype with a few counts. V and J are TRBV10-3 and TRBJ1-5, with D perhaps matching TRBD1 (5 bases). The V and J ends lost 0 bases and 8 bases respectively, with 5 bases between them. The germline V gene has CDR1 ENHRY and CDR2 SYGVKD. The CDR3 is 12 residues long. CDR3 in amino acids: CAISESREPQHF. The CDR3 DNA reads TGTGCCATCAGTGAGTCCAGGGAGCCCCAGCATTTT.

This clonotype has just a few counts. The chain is built from TRBV10-3 and TRBJ1-1; TRBD1 agrees at 7 bases. V shed 5 bases, J shed 7 bases, and the junction held 13 bases outside the gene matches. Germline V gene lookup returns CDR1 ENHRY and CDR2 SYGVKD. This CDR3 is 15 amino acids long. CDR3 coding DNA: TGTGCCATCAGTTTCTCACCGGGACAGAGCCGTGAAGCTTTCTTT. It specifies CAISFSPGQSREAFF.

V is TRBV2 and J is TRBJ2-1, with D perhaps TRBD2 (6 bases). V was clipped by 2 bases and J by 10 bases, with 12 bases between them. Germline loops: CDR1 SNHLY, CDR2 FYNNEI. This CDR3 spans 13 amino acids. The DNA of the CDR3 is TGTGCCAGCAGTGAATTGTGGGCGGGGGAGCAGTTCTTC. Translating gives CASSELWAGEQFF.

This rearrangement joins TRBV16 to TRBJ2-7; the D call may be TRBD1 or TRBD2 (6 bases each). The CDR3 sequence is 14 residues long. Per germline, CDR1 KGHSY and CDR2 FQNENV. V was trimmed by 0 bases and J by 7 bases, leaving 13 bases between them. The CDR3 spells CASSQSRGGNEQYF. CDR3 sequence (DNA): TGTGCCAGCAGCCAATCCAGGGGAGGCAATGAGCAGTACTTC.